This T cell receptor beta chain was recorded in a study of regulatory and conventional T cells in RAG deficiency (dated by TCRdb to the late 2010s). About the study as a whole: The study used high-throughput TCR beta sequencing to compare repertoire diversity and composition of Treg, conventional CD4+ and CD8+ T cells between RAG-deficient patients and healthy controls. General findings and caveats noted by the study authors: Compared with controls, Omenn syndrome and CID/AS patients had about 100-fold fewer unique TCR beta sequences in Treg cells, but only approximately 10-fold fewer in the other subsets. The CD25-high CD127-low cells sorted from Omenn syndrome patients may be peripherally activated cells rather than true Treg cells. Some T-cell subset analyses were not performed for some subjects. Shorter CDR3 lengths were found in all patient T-cell subsets, and >85% Treg-Tconv repertoire overlap at nucleotide and amino acid level was observed in Omenn syndrome patients. Markedly lower Shannon entropy and higher Simpson indices were observed in RAG-deficient patients than in control T-cell subpopulations.

Worth noting for this clone: Its cognate antigen has yet to be identified. No per-base quality is available; no much larger clone lies one base away.

Libraries were made using the immunoSEQ multiplex PCR assay. Genomic DNA from the sorted T-cell subsets was used to amplify and sequence rearranged TCR beta chain products. Regarding the original processing steps: Repertoire diversity of productive TCR beta rearrangements was quantified using Shannon entropy and Simpson indices. To assess clonal expansion, the frequencies of the 100 most abundant productive TCR beta clonotypes were added up as a share of total reads. The TRB repertoires were scored with a self-reactivity index built on which amino acids appear at CDR3beta positions 6 and 7. Two-way ANOVA was used for repertoire analyses, and Student t or Mann-Whitney tests were used for flow cytometric analyses. The table was pulled from immuneACCESS by TCRdb, which kept in-frame rearrangements only. Such tables lose some clones; where checked, under half of the loss comes from unresolved V genes, and the rest has no known cause. The V and J calls and clone size were taken over from that table, and D and trimming were inferred from the DNA. The sample data list approximately 22,000 clones, and roughly 96% of these were observed just once. 1% to 1.5% of the sample is held by the ten biggest clonotypes.

From the cysteine up to the phenylalanine, the CDR3 has a length of 15 residues. Just CDR3 DNA is preserved here, 45 bases in frame from base 1. V is trimmed back by 3 bases and J by 1 base, and the junction contains 4 bases that no gene match accounts for. CDR1 and CDR2 are read off the germline V gene as MGHRA and YSYEKL. Before genomic DNA extraction, conventional CD4+ T cells were isolated from blood as CD25-low CD127-high cells. Eight healthy control donors were used as the comparison group for repertoire analyses. These data were likewise used in another study, on regulatory T cells. The second study's paper adds: The multiplex PCR used 52 forward TRBV primers and 13 reverse TRBJ primers, with assay-based and computational corrections for amplification bias. Patient repertoires showed restricted unique TRB V-J pairs and skewed V and J gene usage, most marked in regulatory T cells. The study compared T-cell receptor beta repertoires of sorted regulatory, conventional CD4+ and CD8+ T cells in CD3G-deficient patients with those in healthy controls. Ficoll density separation was used to isolate peripheral blood mononuclear cells. Within the immunoSEQ assay, multiplex PCR amplified rearranged TRB loci from genomic DNA. Sequencing of the TRB amplicons was done on an Illumina HiSeq platform. Raw sequences were error-filtered and aligned to reference gene sequences by custom algorithms, then analyzed with the immunoSEQ online tools. Productive and nonproductive TRB rearrangement frequencies were evaluated among both unique and total sequences. Groups were compared by t tests, Mann-Whitney tests or two-way ANOVA performed in Prism software.

The TCR was taken from a human donor in good health. What was sequenced was CD25- CD4+ T cells sorted from blood. Here the chain combines TRBV4-1 and TRBJ2-7; 9 bases in the junction line up with TRBD2. The sequence in DNA is TGCGCCAGCAGCCAGGGGACTAGCCGGTCCTACGAGCAGTACTTC. This codes for CASSQGTSRSYEQYF.